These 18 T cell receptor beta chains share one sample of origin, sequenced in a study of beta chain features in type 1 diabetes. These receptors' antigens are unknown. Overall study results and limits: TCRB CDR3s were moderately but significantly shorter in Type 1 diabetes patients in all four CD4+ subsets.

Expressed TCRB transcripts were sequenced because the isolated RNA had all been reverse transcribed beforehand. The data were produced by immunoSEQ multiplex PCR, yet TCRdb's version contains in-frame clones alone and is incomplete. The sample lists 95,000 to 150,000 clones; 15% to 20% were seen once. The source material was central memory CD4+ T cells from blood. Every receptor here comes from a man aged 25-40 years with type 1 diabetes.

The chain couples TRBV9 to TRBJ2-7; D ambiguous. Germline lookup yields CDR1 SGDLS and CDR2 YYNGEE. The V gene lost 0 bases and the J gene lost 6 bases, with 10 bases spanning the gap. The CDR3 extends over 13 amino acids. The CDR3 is CASSVDSGREQYF. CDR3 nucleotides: TGTGCCAGCAGCGTAGACAGTGGCCGCGAGCAGTACTTC.

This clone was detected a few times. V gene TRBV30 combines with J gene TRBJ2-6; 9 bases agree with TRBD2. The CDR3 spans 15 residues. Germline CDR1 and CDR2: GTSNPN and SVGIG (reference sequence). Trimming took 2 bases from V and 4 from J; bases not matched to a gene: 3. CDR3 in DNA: TGTGCCTGGAGTAAGCGGGGGGCCGGGGCCAACGTCCTGACTTTC. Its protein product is CAWSKRGAGANVLTF.

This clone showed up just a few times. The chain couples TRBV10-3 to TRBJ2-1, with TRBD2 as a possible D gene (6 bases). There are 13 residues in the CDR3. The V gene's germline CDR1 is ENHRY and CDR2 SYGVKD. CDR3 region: CASSGTGNNEQFF. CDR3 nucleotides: TGTGCTTCCTCTGGGACTGGAAACAATGAGCAGTTCTTC.

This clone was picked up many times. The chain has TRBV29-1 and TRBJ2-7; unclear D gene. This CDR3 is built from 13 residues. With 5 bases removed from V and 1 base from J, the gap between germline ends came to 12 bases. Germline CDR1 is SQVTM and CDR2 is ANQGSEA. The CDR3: CSVSRRTSYEQYF. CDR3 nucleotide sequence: TGCAGCGTTTCAAGGCGTACTTCCTACGAGCAGTACTTC.

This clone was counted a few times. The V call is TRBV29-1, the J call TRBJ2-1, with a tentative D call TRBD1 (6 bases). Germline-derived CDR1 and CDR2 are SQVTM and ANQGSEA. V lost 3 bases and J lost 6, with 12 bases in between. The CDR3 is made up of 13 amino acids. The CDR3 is CSVDAPDSNEQFF. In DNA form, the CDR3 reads TGCAGCGTTGACGCCCCGGACAGCAATGAGCAGTTCTTC.

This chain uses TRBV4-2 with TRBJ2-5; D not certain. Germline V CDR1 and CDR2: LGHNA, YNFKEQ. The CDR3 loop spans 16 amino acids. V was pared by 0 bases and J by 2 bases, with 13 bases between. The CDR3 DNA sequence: TGTGCCAGCAGCCAAGACAGGCGAAACCTACAAGAGACCCAGTACTTC. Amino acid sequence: CASSQDRRNLQETQYF.

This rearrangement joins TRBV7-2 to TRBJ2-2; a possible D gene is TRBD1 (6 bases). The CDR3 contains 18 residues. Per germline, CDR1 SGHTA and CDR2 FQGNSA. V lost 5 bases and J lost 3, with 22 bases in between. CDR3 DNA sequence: TGTGCCAGCAGCCTCACCCTTGTGTCAGGGGACCACACCGGGGAGCTGTTTTTT. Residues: CASSLTLVSGDHTGELFF.

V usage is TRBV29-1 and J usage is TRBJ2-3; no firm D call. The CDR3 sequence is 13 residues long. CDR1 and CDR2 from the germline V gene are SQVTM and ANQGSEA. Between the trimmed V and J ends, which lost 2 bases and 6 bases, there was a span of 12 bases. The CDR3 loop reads CSVEIPGTDTQYF. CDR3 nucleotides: TGCAGCGTTGAAATACCTGGAACGGATACGCAGTATTTT.

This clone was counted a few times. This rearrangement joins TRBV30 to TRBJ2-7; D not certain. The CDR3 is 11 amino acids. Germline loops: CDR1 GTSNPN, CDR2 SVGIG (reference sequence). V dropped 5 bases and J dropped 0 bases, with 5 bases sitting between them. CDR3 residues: CAWESSYEQYF. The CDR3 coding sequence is TGTGCCTGGGAGAGCTCCTACGAGCAGTACTTC.

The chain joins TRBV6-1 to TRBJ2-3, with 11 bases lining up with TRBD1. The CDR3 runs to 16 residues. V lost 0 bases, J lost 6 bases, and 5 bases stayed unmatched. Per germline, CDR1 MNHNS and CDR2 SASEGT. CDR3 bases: TGTGCCAGCAGTGAAGCATTAGGACAGGGGGCCGATACGCAGTATTTT. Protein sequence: CASSEALGQGADTQYF.

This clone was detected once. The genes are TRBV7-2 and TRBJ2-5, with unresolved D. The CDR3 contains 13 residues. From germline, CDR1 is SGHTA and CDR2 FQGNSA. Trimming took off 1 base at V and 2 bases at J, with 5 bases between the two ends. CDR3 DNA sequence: TGTGCCAGCAGCTTAGTTAGGCAAGAGACCCAGTACTTC. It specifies CASSLVRQETQYF.

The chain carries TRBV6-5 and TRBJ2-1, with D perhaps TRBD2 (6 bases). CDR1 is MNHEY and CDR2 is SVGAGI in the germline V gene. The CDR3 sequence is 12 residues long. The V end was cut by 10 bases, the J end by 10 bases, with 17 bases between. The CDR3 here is CATAAGKSEQFF. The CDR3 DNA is TGTGCCACTGCGGCGGGGAAGAGCGAGCAGTTCTTC.

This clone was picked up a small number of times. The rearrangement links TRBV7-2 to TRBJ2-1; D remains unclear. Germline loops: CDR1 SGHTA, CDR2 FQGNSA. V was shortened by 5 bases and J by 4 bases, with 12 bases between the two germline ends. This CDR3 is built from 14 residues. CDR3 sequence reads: CASSTRAEYNEQFF. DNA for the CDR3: TGTGCCAGCAGCACCCGTGCGGAATACAATGAGCAGTTCTTC. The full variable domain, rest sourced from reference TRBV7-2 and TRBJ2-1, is GAGVSQSPSNKVTEKGKDVELRCDPISGHTALYWYRQSLGQGLEFLIYFQGNSAPDKSGLPSDRFSAERTGGSVSTLTIQRTQQEDSAVYLCASSTRAEYNEQFFGPGTRLTVL.

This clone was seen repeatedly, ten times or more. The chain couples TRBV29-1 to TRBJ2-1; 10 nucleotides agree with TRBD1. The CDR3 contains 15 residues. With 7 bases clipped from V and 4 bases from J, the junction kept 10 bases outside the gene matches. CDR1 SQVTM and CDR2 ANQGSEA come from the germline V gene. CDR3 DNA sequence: TGCAGCGCCCTTACCGGGACAGGGGATTACAATGAGCAGTTCTTC. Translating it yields CSALTGTGDYNEQFF.

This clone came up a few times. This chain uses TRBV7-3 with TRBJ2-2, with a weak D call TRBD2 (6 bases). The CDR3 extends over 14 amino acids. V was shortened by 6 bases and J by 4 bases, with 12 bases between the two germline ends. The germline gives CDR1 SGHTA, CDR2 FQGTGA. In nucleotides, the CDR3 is TGTGCCAGCAGTCCCGGGGACTTCACCGGGGAGCTGTTTTTT. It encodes CASSPGDFTGELFF.

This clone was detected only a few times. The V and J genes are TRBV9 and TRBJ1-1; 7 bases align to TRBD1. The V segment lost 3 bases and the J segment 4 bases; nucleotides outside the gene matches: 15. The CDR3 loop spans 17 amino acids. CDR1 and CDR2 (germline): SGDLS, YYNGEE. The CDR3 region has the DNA TGTGCCAGCAGCGCGCCAGGCGGGAGGGGGCCCGGCACTGAAGCTTTCTTT. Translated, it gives CASSAPGGRGPGTEAFF.

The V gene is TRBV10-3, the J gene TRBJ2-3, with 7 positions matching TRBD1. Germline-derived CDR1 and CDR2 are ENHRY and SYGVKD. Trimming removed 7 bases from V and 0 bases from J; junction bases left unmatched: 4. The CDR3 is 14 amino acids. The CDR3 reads CAIKGDSSTDTQYF. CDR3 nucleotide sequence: TGTGCCATCAAGGGGGACAGTAGCACAGATACGCAGTATTTT.

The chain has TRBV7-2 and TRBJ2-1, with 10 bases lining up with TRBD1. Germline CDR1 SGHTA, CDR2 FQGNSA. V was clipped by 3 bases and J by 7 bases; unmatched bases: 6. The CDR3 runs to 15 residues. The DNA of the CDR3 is TGTGCCAGCAGCTTCGACAGGGGGCGCGGAAATGAGCAGTTCTTC. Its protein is CASSFDRGRGNEQFF.